This T cell receptor beta chain came from a study of blood T cell repertoires in COVID-19. Study context: The United States, Italy and Spain were the sources of the acute and convalescent COVID-19 samples. Sample material is recorded as cDNA or gDNA derived from T cells, B-cell-depleted T cells, or PBMCs.

CDR1 and CDR2 (germline): SGHTA, FQGNSA. The ends lost 5 bases at V and 6 bases at J; junction bases unmatched: 9. The CDR3 extends over 15 amino acids. In the study's own analysis: The assay estimated nucleated cells by amplifying reference gene primers. This table comes from immunoSEQ multiplex PCR, and its TCRdb copy is limited to in-frame clones, with some not included. D and trimming come from the DNA, and the V and J calls and clone size come from that table. The table shows under 200,000 clones, with about 80% occurring only once. The sample comprised peripheral blood. The receptor was derived from an older man with active or convalescent COVID-19. V and J are TRBV7-2 and TRBJ1-5; 8 bases agree with TRBD1. CDR3 residues: CASSPDREGSQPQHF. DNA of the CDR3: TGTGCCAGCAGCCCGGACAGGGAGGGTAGTCAGCCCCAGCATTTT.